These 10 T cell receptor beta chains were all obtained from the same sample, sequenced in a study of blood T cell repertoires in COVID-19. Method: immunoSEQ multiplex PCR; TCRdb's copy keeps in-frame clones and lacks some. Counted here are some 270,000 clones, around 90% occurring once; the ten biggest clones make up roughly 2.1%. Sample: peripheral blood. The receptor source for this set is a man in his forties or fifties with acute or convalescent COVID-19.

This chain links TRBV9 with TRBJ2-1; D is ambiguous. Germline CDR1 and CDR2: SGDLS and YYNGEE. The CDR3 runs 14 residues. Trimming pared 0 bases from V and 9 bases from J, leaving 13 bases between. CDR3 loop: CASSVDSSVGEQFF. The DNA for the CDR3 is TGTGCCAGCAGCGTAGACTCCAGCGTGGGTGAGCAGTTCTTC. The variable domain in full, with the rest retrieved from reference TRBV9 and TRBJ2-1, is DSGVTQTPKHLITATGQRVTLRCSPRSGDLSVYWYQQSLDQGLQFLIQYYNGEERAKGNILERFSAQQFPDLHSELNLSSLELGDSALYFCASSVDSSVGEQFFGPGTRLTVL.

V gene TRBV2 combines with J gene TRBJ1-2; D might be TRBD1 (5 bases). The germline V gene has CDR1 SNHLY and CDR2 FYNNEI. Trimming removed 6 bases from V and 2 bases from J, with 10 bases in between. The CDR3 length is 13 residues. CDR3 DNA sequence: TGTGCCAGCAGCTATGACAGAAACTATGGCTACACCTTC. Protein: CASSYDRNYGYTF.

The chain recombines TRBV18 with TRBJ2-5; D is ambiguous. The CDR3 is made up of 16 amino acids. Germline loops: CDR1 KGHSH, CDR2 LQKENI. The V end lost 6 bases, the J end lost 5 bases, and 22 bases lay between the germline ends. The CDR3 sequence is CASSPTKQSRYETQYF. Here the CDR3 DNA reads TGTGCCAGCTCCCCAACCAAACAGTCTCGTTATGAGACCCAGTACTTC.

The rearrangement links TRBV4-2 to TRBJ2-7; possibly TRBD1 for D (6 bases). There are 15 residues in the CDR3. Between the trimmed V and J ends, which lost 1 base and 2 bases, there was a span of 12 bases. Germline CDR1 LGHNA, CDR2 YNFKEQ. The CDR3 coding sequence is TGTGCCAGCAGCCAAGGGGTGGGACAAACCTACGAGCAGTACTTC. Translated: CASSQGVGQTYEQYF.

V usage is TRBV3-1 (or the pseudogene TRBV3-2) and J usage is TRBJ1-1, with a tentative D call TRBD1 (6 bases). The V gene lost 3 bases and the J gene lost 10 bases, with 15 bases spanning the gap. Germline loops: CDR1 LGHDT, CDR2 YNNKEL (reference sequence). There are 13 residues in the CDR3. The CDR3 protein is CASSQRGPAGAFF. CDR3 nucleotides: TGTGCCAGCAGCCAGCGGGGGCCCGCGGGAGCTTTCTTT.

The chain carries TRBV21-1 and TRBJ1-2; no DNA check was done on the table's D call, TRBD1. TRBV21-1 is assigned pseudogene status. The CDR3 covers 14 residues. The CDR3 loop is CASSNLWQGNGYTF. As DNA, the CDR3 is TGTGCCAGCAGCAATCTGTGGCAGGGCAATGGCTACACCTTC.

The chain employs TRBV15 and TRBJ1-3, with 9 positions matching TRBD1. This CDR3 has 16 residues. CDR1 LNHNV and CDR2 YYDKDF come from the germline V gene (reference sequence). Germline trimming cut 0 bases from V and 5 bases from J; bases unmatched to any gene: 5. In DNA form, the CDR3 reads TGTGCCACCAGCAGAGATTTCGGGACAGGGAGAAACACCATATATTTT. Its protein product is CATSRDFGTGRNTIYF.

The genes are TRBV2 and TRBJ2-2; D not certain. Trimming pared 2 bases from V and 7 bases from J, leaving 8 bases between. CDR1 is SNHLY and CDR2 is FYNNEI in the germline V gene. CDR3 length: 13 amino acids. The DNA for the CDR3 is TGTGCCAGCAGTGAATCAACTGGCGGGGAGCTGTTTTTT. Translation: CASSESTGGELFF.

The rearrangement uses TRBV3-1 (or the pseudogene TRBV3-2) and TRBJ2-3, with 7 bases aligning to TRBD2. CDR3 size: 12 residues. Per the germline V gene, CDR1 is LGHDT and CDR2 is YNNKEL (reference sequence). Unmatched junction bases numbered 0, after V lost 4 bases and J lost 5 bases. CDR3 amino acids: CASSRGGDTQYF. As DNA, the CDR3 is TGTGCCAGCAGCCGGGGGGGAGATACGCAGTATTTT.

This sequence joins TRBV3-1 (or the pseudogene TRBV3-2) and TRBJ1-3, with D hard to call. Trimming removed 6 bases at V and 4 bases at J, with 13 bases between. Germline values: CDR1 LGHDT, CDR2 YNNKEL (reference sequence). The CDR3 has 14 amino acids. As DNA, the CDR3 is TGTGCCAGCAGTCCCCGGGAATCAGGAAACACCATATATTTT. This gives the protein CASSPRESGNTIYF.